The 4 T cell receptor beta chains in this list originate from one sample, sequenced in a study of cytomegalovirus exposure and HLA in healthy donors. TCRdb's table, derived via immunoSEQ multiplex PCR, lists solely in-frame clones and lacks some. Here the sample spans around 170,000 clones, 88% being singletons. Material: PBMCs. All receptors derive from a man aged 18 to 30 in good health and CMV-seronegative.

V gene TRBV2 combines with J gene TRBJ2-3, with TRBD1 matching over 7 bases. In germline, CDR1 is SNHLY, CDR2 FYNNEI. Losses at the gene ends were 2 bases for V and 5 bases for J; bases not matched to a gene: 7. The CDR3 extends over 15 amino acids. CDR3 DNA sequence: TGTGCCAGCAGTGAAAGTAGGGGGCGTAAAGATACGCAGTATTTT. Amino acids: CASSESRGRKDTQYF.

The chain uses TRBV10-1 and TRBJ2-7, with D maybe TRBD1 (6 bases). The V and J ends lost 2 bases and 4 bases respectively, with 12 bases between them. The CDR3 runs 14 residues. Germline CDR1 reads WNHNN; CDR2 reads SYGVQD (reference sequence). CDR3 in DNA: TGCGCCAGCAGTGAGATGACAGGCGCTTACGAGCAGTACTTC. Amino acid sequence: CASSEMTGAYEQYF.

The chain couples TRBV6-5 to TRBJ2-2; D not certain. Deletions cut 2 bases from V and 4 bases from J, with 5 bases between. Per the germline V gene, CDR1 is MNHEY and CDR2 is SVGAGI. The CDR3 contains 13 residues. The CDR3 protein is CASSYISTGELFF. CDR3 coding DNA: TGTGCCAGCAGTTACATCAGCACCGGGGAGCTGTTTTTT.

The gene calls are TRBV6-5 and TRBJ1-3; a weak D match, TRBD1 (5 bases). This CDR3 spans 13 amino acids. CDR1 is MNHEY and CDR2 is SVGAGI in the germline V gene. Trimming took off 5 bases at V and 4 bases at J, with 9 bases between the two ends. This chain's CDR3 is CASSTGPGNTIYF. The CDR3 DNA reads as TGTGCCAGCAGTACAGGACCAGGAAACACCATATATTTT.